The clone carrying this T cell receptor beta chain was seen a handful of times. The CDR3 consists of 16 residues. The V end was cut by 4 bases, the J end by 5 bases, with 18 bases between. The germline V gene encodes CDR1 LGHNA and CDR2 YNFKEQ. The sample belongs to a study of beta chain features in type 1 diabetes. Expressed TCRB transcripts were sequenced, since all the RNA that had been isolated was reverse transcribed. Produced via immunoSEQ multiplex PCR; TCRdb's table is partial and in-frame only. The sample yields around 430,000 clones, around 28% seen once. CD45RO/CCR7/CD25/CD127/CD95/CD27 separated CD4+ naive, central memory, regulatory and stem cell-like memory cells by sorting. Populations obtained by sorting all exceeded 95% purity.

Sequenced input: naive CD4+ T cells from blood. The chain is built from TRBV4-2 and TRBJ2-1; tentative D call: TRBD2 (5 bases). The sequence was obtained from a man younger than 30 in good health. The CDR3 region is CASSREVGGWDNEQFF. CDR3 in DNA: TGTGCCAGCAGCCGAGAGGTAGGCGGGTGGGACAATGAGCAGTTCTTC.